The 30 T cell receptor beta chains in this list originate from one sample, sequenced in a study of T cell clonality in common variable immunodeficiency. Here immunoSEQ multiplex PCR was the method, and the copy in TCRdb shows in-frame clones only, minus some. The sample contains 40,000 to 50,000 clones, none of them singletons. Specimen: peripheral blood mononuclear cells. These receptors all stem from a person aged 18-70 years in good health.

This clone is labeled medium-sized (0.01 to 0.1%). The read ends 3 residues early relative to the CDR3; the germline J gene fills the gap. The gene calls are TRBV5-5 and TRBJ2-7; D might be TRBD2 (6 bases). CDR1 SGHKS and CDR2 YYEKEE come from the germline V gene (reference sequence). V was clipped by 0 bases and J by 4 bases, with 11 bases between them. This CDR3 is built from 14 residues. The sequenced part of the CDR3 DNA is TGTGCCAGCAGCTTGGATACGGGACTTTACGAG. Translated: CASSLDTGLYE. The CDR3 as a whole reads CASSLDTGLYEQYF.

Regarding this clone: Coverage ceases 3 residues before the CDR3 finishes, and the germline J gene fills in the end. This chain joins TRBV7-9 and TRBJ2-1; D not certain. Deletions cut 1 base from V and 3 bases from J, with 7 bases between. The CDR3 consists of 14 residues. Germline CDR1 SEHNR, CDR2 FQNEAQ (reference sequence). CDR3 region: CASSLVRGYNEQFF. The DNA read from the CDR3 is TGTGCCAGCAGCTTAGTGCGCGGCTACAATGAG.

This clone was seen ten or more times. A junction end diverges from the germline sequence, so it may reflect a read error. The DNA ends 3 residues before the CDR3 does, and the rest of the CDR3 is filled in from the germline J gene. The chain joins TRBV4-2 to TRBJ1-4, with 7 nucleotides matching TRBD1. The CDR3 sequence is 15 residues long. CDR1 is LGHNA and CDR2 is YNFKEQ in the germline V gene. CDR3: CASSQWDRGGEKLFF. CDR3 DNA (partial): TGCGCCAGCAGCCAGTGGGACAGAGGAGGTGAAAAA.

This clone was recorded many times. The DNA ends 3 residues before the CDR3 does, and the rest of the CDR3 is filled in from the germline J gene. V gene TRBV7-8 combines with J gene TRBJ1-5; tentatively, D is TRBD1 (5 bases). The CDR3 has 13 amino acids. V lost 7 bases to trimming and J lost 4 bases, with 11 bases between them. Germline V gene data show CDR1 as SGHVS and CDR2 as FQNEAQ. The CDR3 spells CASTDGGNQPQHF. The part of the CDR3 DNA that was read is TGTGCCAGCACCGACGGGGGAAATCAGCCC.

This clone was counted many times. The CDR3 is cut off 3 residues early in the read; its end comes from the germline J gene. J is TRBJ1-1 and V is TRBV6-2 or TRBV6-3; the D is unclear. V lost 2 bases and J lost 4, with 8 bases in between. The germline CDR1 and CDR2 sequences are MNHEY and SVGEGT. The CDR3 has 13 residues. The CDR3 bases that were read are TGTGCCAGCAGTTACAGGGTGGCCACTGAA. Translating gives CASSYRVATE. The complete CDR3 sequence is CASSYRVATEAFF.

This clone was seen ten or more times. Read sequence stops 3 residues before the CDR3 end, and the germline J gene provides the missing end. J is TRBJ1-5 and V is TRBV29-1, with D hard to call. The germline gives CDR1 SQVTM, CDR2 ANQGSEA. The CDR3 contains 13 residues. The V end was cut by 6 bases, the J end by 4 bases, with 13 bases between. This CDR3 is CSVSDGNNQPQHF. Partial CDR3 DNA: TGCAGCGTCAGCGACGGAAATAATCAGCCC.

This clone was detected many times. The DNA ends 3 residues before the CDR3 does, and the rest of the CDR3 is filled in from the germline J gene. The rearrangement joins TRBV20-1 to TRBJ1-2, with 7 bases lining up with TRBD1. Trimming at V came to 0 bases and at J to 4 bases, leaving 8 bases not matched to a gene. CDR1 DFQATT and CDR2 SNEGSKA come from the germline V gene (reference sequence). This CDR3 spans 15 amino acids. This CDR3 is CSARDQNRGSYGYTF. The covered CDR3 bases are TGCAGTGCTAGAGATCAGAACAGGGGTTCCTATGGC.

At least ten counts were recorded for this clone. The CDR3 end falls 3 residues outside the read, so it is completed with the germline J gene. The rearrangement uses TRBV5-4 and TRBJ2-3; 9 nucleotides agree with TRBD1. Germline V gene sequence: CDR1 SGHNT, CDR2 YYREEE (reference sequence). The CDR3 contains 16 residues. V shed 2 bases, J shed 2 bases, and the junction held 6 bases outside the gene matches. The CDR3 DNA, read in part, is TGTGCCAGCAGCTTTACAGGGGGCGGGCCCACAGATACG. Its protein product is CASSFTGGGPTDT. The complete CDR3 reads CASSFTGGGPTDTQYF.

In this sample, this clone turned up many times. With the read ending 3 residues before the CDR3 end, the germline J gene is used to fill in that end. V gene TRBV18 combines with J gene TRBJ1-6; perhaps TRBD1 as D (6 bases). The CDR3 loop spans 14 amino acids. V was cut by 3 bases and J by 7 bases, with 10 bases left in between. CDR1 and CDR2 (germline): KGHSH, LQKENI. CDR3 bases read: TGTGCCAGCTCACCCGGACAGATCAATTCACCC. It is translated as CASSPGQINSP. The entire CDR3 protein reads CASSPGQINSPLHF.

Many counts were recorded for this clone. The read terminates 3 residues before the CDR3 end, so the remaining end is supplied by the germline J gene. This chain links TRBV27 with TRBJ2-1; 8 bases line up with TRBD2. The CDR3 extends over 16 amino acids. Trimming cost V 0 bases and J 9 bases; bases outside gene matches: 10. The germline gives CDR1 MNHEY, CDR2 SMNVEV (reference sequence). Partial CDR3 DNA: TGTGCCAGCAGTTTATCCACCGGGACTAGTCATATTGAG. It encodes CASSLSTGTSHIE. The CDR3 in its entirety is CASSLSTGTSHIEQFF.

This clone was found many times. The read finishes 3 residues shy of the CDR3 end, and the germline J gene is used to complete it. The chain couples TRBV5-4 to TRBJ1-2, with TRBD1 matching 7 bases. There are 16 residues in the CDR3. V shed 1 base and J 5 bases; nucleotides not matched to a gene: 11. CDR1 is SGHNT and CDR2 is YYREEE in the germline V gene (reference sequence). CDR3 loop: CASSLRGDRVGYGYTF. CDR3 bases read: TGTGCCAGCAGCTTGAGAGGAGACAGGGTGGGGTATGGC.

This clone was recorded many times. The read finishes 3 residues shy of the CDR3 end, and the germline J gene is used to complete it. The V call is TRBV6-1, the J call TRBJ2-2, with a possible D match to TRBD1 (6 bases). V was shortened by 2 bases and J by 5 bases, with 12 bases between the two germline ends. Germline CDR1 is MNHNS and CDR2 is SASEGT. The CDR3 sequence is 15 residues long. The CDR3 bases that were read are TGTGCCAGCAGTGAATCCGGGACAATAACCGGGGAG. Its protein is CASSESGTITGE. The full CDR3 is CASSESGTITGELFF.

Many counts were recorded for this clone. With the read ending 3 residues before the CDR3 end, the germline J gene is used to fill in that end. The V call is TRBV7-3, the J call TRBJ2-2, with 7 bases fitting TRBD2. The CDR3 loop spans 16 amino acids. Germline V CDR1 and CDR2: SGHTA, FQGTGA. The V segment lost 5 bases and the J segment 3 bases; nucleotides outside the gene matches: 9. This CDR3 reads CASSPRGSGYTGELFF. The sequenced part of the CDR3 DNA is TGTGCCAGCAGCCCAAGGGGTAGCGGGTACACCGGGGAG.

About this clone: The observed sequence ends 3 residues before the CDR3 terminus, with the missing tail filled in from the germline J gene. This rearrangement joins TRBV20-1 to TRBJ2-7, with 9 nucleotides matching TRBD1. Germline loops: CDR1 DFQATT, CDR2 SNEGSKA (reference sequence). The V gene end was trimmed by 6 bases and the J gene end by 4 bases; junction bases not matched to a gene: 13. The CDR3 consists of 15 residues. Partial CDR3 DNA: TGCAGTGCAGGGACCCCCGGGACAGGGAAATACGAG. This gives the protein CSAGTPGTGKYE. In full, the CDR3 reads CSAGTPGTGKYEQYF.

This clone was seen repeatedly, ten times or more. The read halts 3 residues ahead of the CDR3 end, with the missing end drawn from the germline J gene. This rearrangement joins TRBV7-6 to TRBJ1-1; a possible D gene is TRBD1 (6 bases). Germline-derived CDR1 and CDR2 are SGHVS and FNYEAQ. The CDR3 runs 13 residues. The CDR3 protein is CASSLGPGEEAFF. The CDR3 DNA, read in part, is TGTGCCAGCAGCTTAGGGCCAGGGGAGGAA.

This clone was recorded at least ten times. The read gets to within 3 residues of the CDR3 end, and the germline J gene fills in the rest. The rearrangement links TRBV14 to TRBJ2-3; 9 nucleotides match TRBD2. Unmatched junction bases numbered 8, after V lost 4 bases and J lost 3 bases. The CDR3 sequence is 16 residues long. Per germline, CDR1 SGHDN and CDR2 FVKESK. The CDR3 here is CASSPFAGGWTDTQYF. The part of the CDR3 DNA that was read is TGTGCCAGCAGCCCCTTCGCGGGAGGGTGGACAGATACG. The full variable domain, rest sourced from reference TRBV14 and TRBJ2-3, is EAGVTQFPSHSVIEKGQTVTLRCDPISGHDNLYWYRRVMGKEIKFLLHFVKESKQDESGMPNNRFLAERTGGTYSTLKVQPAELEDSGVYFCASSPFAGGWTDTQYFGPGTRLTVL.

This clone was counted at least ten times. The CDR3 extends 3 residues past the end of the read, so its final part is completed from the germline J gene. The gene calls are TRBV5-4 and TRBJ2-5; D may be TRBD2 (6 bases). The CDR3 is made up of 13 amino acids. The V gene's germline CDR1 is SGHNT and CDR2 YYREEE (reference sequence). V lost 4 bases, J lost 2 bases, and 9 bases lay in between. CDR3 amino acids: CASSTGTQETQYF. The DNA read from the CDR3 is TGTGCCAGCAGCACCGGGACTCAAGAGACC.

This clone was seen ten or more times. The read falls 3 residues short of the CDR3 end, and the missing part is taken from the germline J gene. The chain links TRBV6-2 or TRBV6-3 to TRBJ2-2; 7 bases match TRBD2. This CDR3 comprises 14 residues. Trimming at V came to 5 bases and at J to 6 bases, leaving 6 bases not matched to a gene. Germline values: CDR1 MNHEY, CDR2 SVGEGT. This CDR3 is CASSPGRAAGELFF. The CDR3 bases that were read are TGTGCCAGCAGTCCGGGGAGGGCCGCCGGGGAG.

This clone was observed at least ten times. The DNA ends 3 residues before the CDR3 does, and the rest of the CDR3 is filled in from the germline J gene. The chain has TRBV5-3 and TRBJ1-2, with TRBD1 identical over 7 bases. TRBV5-3 carries the ORF label, with uncertain function. The CDR3 covers 15 residues. V lost 3 bases and J lost 5; bases outside the gene matches: 10. The CDR3 region is CARSWAGGQIYGYTF. Incomplete CDR3 DNA: TGTGCCAGAAGCTGGGCAGGGGGACAGATATATGGC.

This clone was seen repeatedly, ten times or more. The read halts 3 residues ahead of the CDR3 end, with the missing end drawn from the germline J gene. This chain connects TRBV19 to TRBJ2-7; a possible D gene is TRBD1 (7 bases). The V gene's germline CDR1 is LNHDA and CDR2 SQIVND (reference sequence). The CDR3 is made up of 15 amino acids. V was shortened by 5 bases and J by 2 bases, with 16 bases between the two germline ends. The CDR3 reads CASSGGGQWTYEQYF. The DNA read from the CDR3 is TGTGCCAGTAGTGGAGGGGGACAGTGGACCTACGAG.

This clone was counted at least ten times. The DNA read from the CDR3 is TGTGCCACCAGCAGAGAAAAAGGCAGGCCAAATCAGCCC. Translation gives CATSREKGRPNQP. The whole CDR3 sequence reads CATSREKGRPNQPQHF. The genes are TRBV15 and TRBJ1-5, with D uncertain. The sequence runs out 3 residues before the end of the CDR3; the remainder is reconstructed from the germline J gene. The V and J ends lost 0 bases and 4 bases respectively, with 13 bases between them. CDR3 size: 16 residues. Germline values: CDR1 LNHNV, CDR2 YYDKDF (reference sequence).

This clone was picked up many times. The CDR3 end lies 3 residues beyond the end of the read and is filled in from the germline J gene. This chain links TRBV5-1 with TRBJ1-1, with 8 bases fitting TRBD1. V gave up 4 bases and J gave up 5 bases; unmatched junction bases: 7. Germline-derived CDR1 and CDR2 are SGHRS and YFSETQ. The CDR3 extends over 14 amino acids. The chain's CDR3 is CASSTTGGKTEAFF. Partial CDR3 DNA: TGCGCCAGCAGCACCACAGGGGGTAAGACTGAA. Complete variable domain (other parts from reference TRBV5-1 and TRBJ1-1): KAGVTQTPRYLIKTRGQQVTLSCSPISGHRSVSWYQQTPGQGLQFLFEYFSETQRNKGNFPGRFSGRQFSNSRSEMNVSTLELGDSALYLCASSTTGGKTEAFFGQGTRLTVV.

This clone occurred a few times. The read terminates 3 residues before the CDR3 end, so the remaining end is supplied by the germline J gene. The chain links TRBV19 to TRBJ1-2; 9 bases are shared with TRBD1. The CDR3 spans 14 residues. Germline lookup yields CDR1 LNHDA and CDR2 SQIVND (reference sequence). Germline trimming cut 5 bases from V and 6 bases from J; bases unmatched to any gene: 7. The CDR3 DNA, read in part, is TGTGCCAGTAGTCTTGGGACAGGGTTGGATGGC. This encodes CASSLGTGLDG. The complete CDR3 reads CASSLGTGLDGYTF.

In its sample, this clone was seen many times. The missing CDR3 end, 3 residues past where the read stops, is filled in from the germline J gene. The rearrangement links TRBV5-1 to TRBJ1-3; no clear D gene. V was trimmed by 0 bases and J by 0 bases, leaving 10 bases between them. Looked up from germline, CDR1 is SGHRS and CDR2 is YFSETQ. The CDR3 spans 16 residues. The covered CDR3 bases are TGCGCCAGCAGCTTGGCGGGTCCCAGCTCTGGAAACACC. Its protein is CASSLAGPSSGNT. The CDR3, in full, reads CASSLAGPSSGNTIYF.

This clone was recorded at least ten times. The missing CDR3 end, 3 residues past where the read stops, is filled in from the germline J gene. The J gene is TRBJ1-1, the V gene TRBV7-9; perhaps TRBD1 as D (6 bases). The V and J ends lost 7 bases and 1 base respectively, with 10 bases between them. The CDR3 runs to 13 residues. CDR1 SEHNR and CDR2 FQNEAQ come from the germline V gene (reference sequence). Here the CDR3 reads CASTRQENTEAFF. The part of the CDR3 DNA that was read is TGTGCCAGCACAAGACAGGAGAACACTGAA. Looking up the rest from reference TRBV7-9 and TRBJ1-1 gives the full variable domain: DTGVSQNPRHKITKRGQNVTFRCDPISEHNRLYWYRQTLGQGPEFLTYFQNEAQLEKSRLLSDRFSAERPKGSFSTLEIQRTEQGDSAMYLCASTRQENTEAFFGQGTRLTVV.

Many counts were recorded for this clone. The sequence runs out 3 residues before the end of the CDR3; the remainder is reconstructed from the germline J gene. V is TRBV5-1 and J is TRBJ2-6, with a weak D call TRBD1 (6 bases). Looked up from germline, CDR1 is SGHRS and CDR2 is YFSETQ. This CDR3 is built from 19 residues. The V end lost 1 base, the J end lost 1 base, and 18 bases lay between the germline ends. The CDR3 DNA, read in part, is TGCGCCAGCAGCTTGACCTTTACAGGGCCGTCTTCTGGGGCCAACGTC. This translates into CASSLTFTGPSSGANV. The whole CDR3 sequence reads CASSLTFTGPSSGANVLTF.

In this sample, this clone turned up many times. The read falls 3 residues short of the CDR3 end, and the missing part is taken from the germline J gene. This chain connects TRBV18 to TRBJ2-6; 7 nucleotides agree with TRBD1. Germline CDR1 KGHSH, CDR2 LQKENI. The length of the CDR3 is 16 residues. The V and J ends lost 8 bases and 2 bases, in that order; junction bases with no gene match: 9. CDR3 DNA (partial): TGTGCCAGCCCAAAAACGCAGGGGGCTGGGGCCAACGTC. It yields the protein CASPKTQGAGANV. The CDR3 in full is CASPKTQGAGANVLTF.

This clone was seen repeatedly, ten times or more. The read ends 3 residues before the CDR3 terminus; that terminus is restored from the germline J gene. V usage is TRBV20-1 and J usage is TRBJ2-1; TRBD2 matches at 9 bases. This CDR3 contains 14 residues. Germline CDR1 DFQATT, CDR2 SNEGSKA (reference sequence). With 1 base clipped from V and 6 bases from J, the junction kept 4 bases outside the gene matches. This CDR3 reads CSARGLAAPNEQFF. Incomplete CDR3 DNA: TGCAGTGCTAGAGGACTAGCGGCACCCAATGAG.

This clone was counted at least ten times. The CDR3 extends 3 residues past the end of the read, so its final part is completed from the germline J gene. The chain carries TRBV7-2 and TRBJ2-1; D call uncertain. This CDR3 region has 14 residues. Trimming took 1 base from V and 8 from J, leaving 12 bases between them. Germline CDR1 SGHTA, CDR2 FQGNSA. CDR3 DNA, as far as it was read: TGTGCCAGCAGCTTAGGGTCCTATAGGGATGAG. Translation gives CASSLGSYRDE. The CDR3 in full is CASSLGSYRDEQFF.

In this sample, this clone turned up a few times. Read data end 3 residues before the CDR3 end; the end is taken from the germline J gene. The V call is TRBV5-1, the J call TRBJ1-1; a weak D match, TRBD1 (6 bases). CDR3 length: 17 residues. The germline V and J ends were trimmed by 4 bases and 2 bases, with 21 bases remaining between them. Germline CDR1 and CDR2: SGHRS and YFSETQ. Incomplete CDR3 DNA: TGCGCCAGCAGCGGTCCATTTCTTGAGACAGGTAACACTGAA. Translation gives CASSGPFLETGNTE. Given in full, the CDR3 is CASSGPFLETGNTEAFF.